The 16 T cell receptor beta chains listed next were all sequenced from one sample in a study of cytomegalovirus exposure and HLA in healthy donors (dated by TCRdb to between 2016 and 2019). Preparation of the library involved the immunoSEQ multiplex PCR assay. The multiplex PCR relied on a mix of 60 forward primers for TCR Vbeta segments and 13 reverse primers for TCR Jbeta segments. TCRdb holds this immuneACCESS table with in-frame rearrangements only. Some clones are missing; in checked studies, unresolved V genes explain under half, and the rest has no known cause. The sample table shows 110,000 or so clones, and around 72% are seen once. The ten largest clonotypes hold 2% to 2.5% of the sample. The sequenced sample consisted of PBMCs. These receptors all stem from a man aged 25 to 45 in good health and CMV-seronegative.

The chain is built from TRBV5-1 and TRBJ2-3; 9 nucleotides agree with TRBD2. The length of the CDR3 is 16 residues. V trimming: 3 bases; J trimming: 3 bases; junction bases outside the gene matches: 8. CDR1 is SGHRS and CDR2 is YFSETQ in the germline V gene. CDR3 DNA: TGCGCCAGCAGCTGGGTCTCTAGCGGGGCTACAGATACGCAGTATTTT. Its translation is CASSWVSSGATDTQYF.

This clone was detected a few times. This rearrangement joins TRBV5-6 to TRBJ2-7, with 9 bases fitting TRBD1. There are 14 residues in the CDR3. Per the germline V gene, CDR1 is SGHDT and CDR2 is YYEEEE. V lost 3 bases to trimming and J lost 3 bases; unmatched junction nucleotides: 4. The CDR3 nucleotides are TGTGCCAGCAGCTGGGGGGACAGGGACTACGAGCAGTACTTC. This codes for CASSWGDRDYEQYF.

This clone was found a few times. The CDR3 region has the DNA TGTGCCAGCAGTTACCGTCGACAGATCTACGAGCAGTACTTC. Amino acids: CASSYRRQIYEQYF. V usage is TRBV6-5 and J usage is TRBJ2-7, with a tentative D call TRBD1 (5 bases). The CDR3 totals 14 residues. The ends were cut back, 2 bases at V and 3 bases at J, with 11 bases in the middle. Per germline, CDR1 MNHEY and CDR2 SVGAGI.

The chain employs TRBV11-3 and TRBJ2-5, with D possibly being TRBD2 (6 bases). V shed 3 bases and J shed 5 bases, with 10 bases lying between them. The germline CDR1 and CDR2 sequences are SGHNT and YENEEA. CDR3 length equals 13 residues. The CDR3 region has the DNA TGTGCCAGCAGCTTCAACGGAGGGGAGACCCAGTACTTC. This encodes CASSFNGGETQYF.

The chain employs TRBV18 and TRBJ1-4; D uncertain. V was clipped by 0 bases and J by 4 bases, with 9 bases between them. CDR1 is KGHSH and CDR2 is LQKENI in the germline V gene. There are 15 residues in the CDR3. The CDR3 bases are TGTGCCAGCTCACCACCCGGACGGGGTAATGAAAAACTGTTTTTT. It encodes CASSPPGRGNEKLFF. Full variable domain (rest looked up from reference TRBV18 and TRBJ1-4): NAGVMQNPRHLVRRRGQEARLRCSPMKGHSHVYWYRQLPEEGLKFMVYLQKENIIDESGMPKERFSAEFPKEGPSILRIQQVVRGDSAAYFCASSPPGRGNEKLFFGSGTQLSVL.

As regards this clone: Other DNA sequences in this specimen translate into the identical CDR3. The genes are TRBV5-1 and TRBJ1-5; D remains unclear. This CDR3 is built from 15 residues. Germline assignment: CDR1 SGHRS and CDR2 YFSETQ. Trimming shortened V by 0 bases and J by 1 base, and 8 bases separated the two germline ends. As DNA, the CDR3 is TGCGCCAGCAGCTTGGAAGGAGGCAGCAATCAGCCCCAGCATTTT. It yields the protein CASSLEGGSNQPQHF.

The CDR3 DNA reads as TGTGCCTGGAGTGATAAACAGGGGGTTTGGAGCAATCAGCCCCAGCATTTT. The encoded protein is CAWSDKQGVWSNQPQHF. This rearrangement joins TRBV30 to TRBJ1-5; 8 bases align to TRBD1. Germline CDR1 GTSNPN, CDR2 SVGIG (reference sequence). This CDR3 is built from 17 residues. V was clipped by 1 base and J by 1 base; unmatched bases: 9.

The chain combines TRBV2 with TRBJ1-2; the D gene is possibly TRBD1 (6 bases). The V end lost 4 bases, the J end lost 2 bases, and 8 bases lay between the germline ends. CDR1 is SNHLY and CDR2 is FYNNEI in the germline V gene. There are 13 residues in the CDR3. DNA for the CDR3: TGTGCCAGCAGTGGGACAGACAACTATGGCTACACCTTC. Encoded protein: CASSGTDNYGYTF.

This chain links TRBV5-1 with TRBJ1-3; perhaps TRBD1 as D (6 bases). Deletions cut 1 base from V and 2 bases from J, with 10 bases between. This CDR3 region has 15 residues. From germline, CDR1 is SGHRS and CDR2 YFSETQ. CDR3 nucleotides: TGCGCCAGCAGCTTGTCGGGACAAGCTGGAAACACCATATATTTT. Its protein is CASSLSGQAGNTIYF.

This sequence joins TRBV7-9 and TRBJ1-1, with D maybe TRBD1 (5 bases). This CDR3 is 15 amino acids long. CDR1 and CDR2 from the germline V gene are SEHNR and FQNEAQ (reference sequence). With 3 bases removed from V and 5 bases from J, the gap between germline ends came to 16 bases. In DNA form, the CDR3 reads TGTGCCAGCAGCTTGTTAGCGGGGGTTGGTACTGAAGCTTTCTTT. It yields the protein CASSLLAGVGTEAFF.

CDR3 region: CASSQDRIGTTLAETQYF. The CDR3 nucleotides are TGCGCCAGCAGCCAAGATAGAATTGGGACTACTCTTGCCGAGACCCAGTACTTC. This chain connects TRBV4-1 to TRBJ2-5, with 7 bases fitting TRBD2. CDR3 size: 18 residues. Losses at the gene ends were 0 bases for V and 5 bases for J; bases not matched to a gene: 15. Germline lookup yields CDR1 MGHRA and CDR2 YSYEKL.

This chain connects TRBV19 to TRBJ1-2; D is ambiguous. The germline V and J ends were trimmed by 7 bases and 7 bases, with 13 bases remaining between them. Germline CDR1 and CDR2: LNHDA and SQIVND (reference sequence). CDR3 length: 12 amino acids. CDR3 bases: TGTGCCAGTAACCTTAATACGGGTGGCTACACCTTC. Translating it yields CASNLNTGGYTF.

The genes are TRBV14 and TRBJ2-5, with 9 bases that match TRBD1. The CDR3 is 14 residues long. J was trimmed by 3 bases and V by 4 bases; bases with no gene match: 3. Per the germline V gene, CDR1 is SGHDN and CDR2 is FVKESK. CDR3 sequence: CASSLRDREETQYF. DNA of the CDR3: TGTGCCAGCAGCCTCCGGGACAGGGAAGAGACCCAGTACTTC. The full variable domain, with the rest looked up from reference TRBV14 and TRBJ2-5, is EAGVTQFPSHSVIEKGQTVTLRCDPISGHDNLYWYRRVMGKEIKFLLHFVKESKQDESGMPNNRFLAERTGGTYSTLKVQPAELEDSGVYFCASSLRDREETQYFGPGTRLLVL.

This clone was seen just once. The rearrangement links TRBV5-1 to TRBJ2-2; the match to TRBD2 covers 7 bases. The V gene's germline CDR1 is SGHRS and CDR2 YFSETQ. The CDR3 is made up of 15 amino acids. V was pared by 4 bases and J by 6 bases, with 9 bases of the junction left unmatched. CDR3 DNA sequence: TGCGCCAGCAGCCCGAGTCCGGGGGGTTCCGGGGAGCTGTTTTTT. Translation gives CASSPSPGGSGELFF. Full variable domain (rest looked up from reference TRBV5-1 and TRBJ2-2): KAGVTQTPRYLIKTRGQQVTLSCSPISGHRSVSWYQQTPGQGLQFLFEYFSETQRNKGNFPGRFSGRQFSNSRSEMNVSTLELGDSALYLCASSPSPGGSGELFFGEGSRLTVL.

The chain has TRBV19 and TRBJ1-1; 8 bases agree with TRBD1. CDR1 is LNHDA, CDR2 SQIVND, per germline (reference sequence). V was clipped by 5 bases and J by 2 bases; unmatched bases: 7. This CDR3 has 15 residues. Here the CDR3 reads CASSLTGVGNTEAFF. The CDR3 DNA is TGTGCCAGTAGTCTGACAGGGGTGGGCAACACTGAAGCTTTCTTT.

V gene TRBV19 combines with J gene TRBJ2-5, with TRBD2 matching 9 bases. The germline CDR1 and CDR2 sequences are LNHDA and SQIVND (reference sequence). The CDR3 is 15 residues long. Trimming cost V 3 bases and J 5 bases; bases outside gene matches: 7. The CDR3 reads CASSIKREAGETQYF. The CDR3 DNA follows: TGTGCCAGTAGTATTAAGCGGGAGGCAGGGGAGACCCAGTACTTC. The entire variable domain, with the rest obtained from reference TRBV19 and TRBJ2-5, is as follows: DGGITQSPKYLFRKEGQNVTLSCEQNLNHDAMYWYRQDPGQGLRLIYYSQIVNDFQKGDIAEGYSVSREKKESFPLTVTSAQKNPTAFYLCASSIKREAGETQYFGPGTRLLVL.